The T cell receptor beta chain described here comes from a study of type 1 regulatory T cells. Study information: This in vitro CD4 product, T-allo10, is enriched for Tr1 cells and alloantigen-specific.

MiXCR, applied by TCRdb to the reads, yields one record per CDR3 protein. The sample has 90,000 to 100,000 distinct CDR3 sequences, roughly a third seen once; the top ten hold 2.2%. CDR1 and CDR2 (germline): LGHDT, YNNKEL (reference sequence). V lost 3 bases and J lost 1, with 9 bases in between. The CDR3 is made up of 14 amino acids. This rearrangement joins TRBV3-1 to TRBJ2-5; D possibly matches TRBD1 or TRBD2 (5 bases each). The sequence came from a human donor in good health. The sequenced material came from CD4+ T cells, either the whole sample or a sorted fraction (not recorded which). In DNA form, the CDR3 reads TGTGCCAGCAGCCACGGGGACGGCCAAGAGACCCAGTACTTC. It yields the protein CASSHGDGQETQYF.